This T cell receptor beta chain was observed in a study of T cells after yellow fever vaccination. As for the study in general: Fractions low in cell number were prepared with SMART-Seq v4 Ultra Low Input.

The CDR3 sequence is 16 residues long. CDR1 SQVTM and CDR2 ANQGSEA come from the germline V gene. With V trimmed by 4 bases and J by 5 bases, 13 bases remained unmatched. About this clonotype itself: The antigen is unknown.

Study-level points and caveats: Clonotypes found in both CD4 and CD8 compartments made up a small share. Faster peaking, at day 5 versus 15, marked a secondary response that was weaker.

TCRdb ran MiXCR on the 5' RACE reads and lists one entry per CDR3 protein. The data show 100,000 to 150,000 distinct CDR3 sequences, roughly 8.2% seen once. The sample was CD8+ T cells sorted from PBMCs, taken on the day of the yellow fever booster vaccination. The chain uses TRBV29-1 and TRBJ2-5; 10 bases match TRBD1. This sequence was found in a man younger than 30 who received the YFV17D yellow fever vaccine. CDR3 bases: TGCAGCGTTGTCCCGACCGGGACAGGGGACATTGAGACCCAGTACTTC. Its translation is CSVVPTGTGDIETQYF.